This is a list of T cell receptor beta chains from one sample in a study of blood T cell repertoires in COVID-19. Profiling relied on immunoSEQ multiplex PCR, and the TCRdb table lists in-frame clones only, not all of them. The table has around 72,000 clones, 75% to 95% seen once. Specimen: peripheral blood. Every receptor here comes from a human donor with active COVID-19. The donor label of this sample is uncertain. Each CDR3 is given with its conserved first and last residue. Each record gives: J gene, clone size, V gene, D gene, CDR3 protein, CDR3 DNA. D genes are given only for firm matches. Rows give clone size only sometimes, using once, few, many, or a class for an expanded clone.

j_call: TRBJ2-1; clone_size: -; v_call: TRBV6-2/TRBV6-3; d_call: -; cdr3_aa: CASSPHRQSYNEQFF; cdr3_nt: TGTGCCAGCAGCCCCCACCGACAGTCCTACAATGAGCAGTTCTTC
j_call: TRBJ2-1; clone_size: -; v_call: TRBV5-6; d_call: TRBD2; cdr3_aa: CASSWGLAGGDNEQFF; cdr3_nt: TGTGCCAGCAGCTGGGGACTAGCGGGAGGGGACAATGAGCAGTTCTTC
j_call: TRBJ2-7; clone_size: -; v_call: TRBV7-8; d_call: -; cdr3_aa: CASSFAPEVYEQYF; cdr3_nt: TGTGCCAGCAGCTTTGCCCCGGAGGTGTACGAGCAGTACTTC
j_call: TRBJ2-5; clone_size: -; v_call: TRBV5-1; d_call: -; cdr3_aa: CASSSADRSYEETQYF; cdr3_nt: TGCGCCAGCAGCTCCGCCGACAGAAGCTACGAAGAGACCCAGTACTTC
j_call: TRBJ2-7; clone_size: once; v_call: TRBV11-2; d_call: -; cdr3_aa: CASSLEAGRPYEQYF; cdr3_nt: TGTGCCAGCAGCTTAGAGGCAGGCAGGCCCTACGAGCAGTACTTC
j_call: TRBJ2-1; clone_size: -; v_call: TRBV6-5; d_call: TRBD2; cdr3_aa: CASSYLTSGRAGEQFF; cdr3_nt: TGTGCCAGCAGTTACCTTACTAGCGGGAGGGCCGGTGAGCAGTTCTTC
j_call: TRBJ2-3; clone_size: -; v_call: TRBV9; d_call: TRBD2; cdr3_aa: CASSVSVASGSLTDTQYF; cdr3_nt: TGTGCCAGCAGCGTTTCGGTGGCTAGCGGGAGTCTCACAGATACGCAGTATTTT
j_call: TRBJ1-1; clone_size: -; v_call: TRBV6-5; d_call: -; cdr3_aa: CASSYSQANTEAFF; cdr3_nt: TGTGCCAGCAGTTACTCACAGGCGAACACTGAAGCTTTCTTT
j_call: TRBJ2-5; clone_size: -; v_call: TRBV9; d_call: TRBD1; cdr3_aa: CASSGGDRGSQYF; cdr3_nt: TGTGCCAGCAGCGGGGGGGACAGGGGGTCCCAGTACTTC
j_call: TRBJ1-3; clone_size: -; v_call: TRBV15; d_call: TRBD1; cdr3_aa: CATSPDRTTGNTIYF; cdr3_nt: TGTGCCACCAGCCCGGACAGGACAACTGGAAACACCATATATTTT
j_call: TRBJ2-2; clone_size: -; v_call: TRBV11-2; d_call: -; cdr3_aa: CASSRGQTGTGELFF; cdr3_nt: TGTGCCAGCAGCCGCGGACAGACGGGGACCGGGGAGCTGTTTTTT
j_call: TRBJ2-5; clone_size: -; v_call: TRBV28; d_call: -; cdr3_aa: CASSPPQKGQETQYF; cdr3_nt: TGTGCCAGCAGTCCGCCACAGAAGGGGCAAGAGACCCAGTACTTC
j_call: TRBJ2-7; clone_size: -; v_call: TRBV29-1; d_call: TRBD2; cdr3_aa: CSAGVSGRIVGSTYEQYF; cdr3_nt: TGCAGCGCCGGCGTCAGCGGGAGAATAGTAGGGTCCACCTACGAGCAGTACTTC
j_call: TRBJ2-1; clone_size: -; v_call: TRBV6-2/TRBV6-3; d_call: TRBD1; cdr3_aa: CASSYSGTVQSYNEQFF; cdr3_nt: TGTGCCAGCAGTTACTCAGGGACAGTCCAGTCCTACAATGAGCAGTTCTTC
j_call: TRBJ2-3; clone_size: -; v_call: TRBV11-2; d_call: -; cdr3_aa: CASRTGVLTDTQYF; cdr3_nt: TGTGCCAGCAGGACGGGGGTTCTCACAGATACGCAGTATTTT
j_call: TRBJ2-1; clone_size: once; v_call: TRBV5-4; d_call: -; cdr3_aa: CASSLATSFEQFF; cdr3_nt: TGTGCCAGCAGCTTGGCCACTAGCTTTGAGCAGTTCTTC
j_call: TRBJ1-4; clone_size: -; v_call: TRBV10-1; d_call: TRBD1; cdr3_aa: CASSAGGNEKLFF; cdr3_nt: TGCGCCAGCTCCGCAGGGGGGAATGAAAAACTGTTTTTT
j_call: TRBJ2-7; clone_size: -; v_call: TRBV6-5; d_call: TRBD1; cdr3_aa: CASSSGQGGTYEQYF; cdr3_nt: TGTGCCAGCAGCTCGGGACAGGGGGGTACCTACGAGCAGTACTTC
j_call: TRBJ1-2; clone_size: -; v_call: TRBV5-5; d_call: TRBD1; cdr3_aa: CASSSRTGPYGYTF; cdr3_nt: TGTGCCAGCAGCTCCCGGACAGGTCCCTATGGCTACACCTTC
j_call: TRBJ2-5; clone_size: -; v_call: TRBV2; d_call: TRBD1; cdr3_aa: CASSQQAGGQETQYF; cdr3_nt: TGTGCCAGCAGCCAACAGGCAGGGGGACAAGAGACCCAGTACTTC
j_call: TRBJ2-7; clone_size: -; v_call: TRBV7-2; d_call: TRBD2; cdr3_aa: CASSFGLAESYEQYF; cdr3_nt: TGTGCCAGCAGCTTCGGACTAGCGGAGTCCTACGAGCAGTACTTC
j_call: TRBJ2-7; clone_size: few; v_call: TRBV15; d_call: -; cdr3_aa: CATSRDQGHEQYF; cdr3_nt: TGTGCCACCAGCAGAGATCAGGGCCACGAGCAGTACTTC
j_call: TRBJ2-5; clone_size: -; v_call: TRBV2; d_call: -; cdr3_aa: CASNWGGPIQETQYF; cdr3_nt: TGTGCCAGCAATTGGGGGGGCCCGATCCAAGAGACCCAGTACTTC
j_call: TRBJ1-2; clone_size: -; v_call: TRBV28; d_call: -; cdr3_aa: CASSLPPSNYGYTF; cdr3_nt: TGTGCCAGCAGTTTACCCCCATCTAACTATGGCTACACCTTC
j_call: TRBJ2-7; clone_size: -; v_call: TRBV11-2; d_call: -; cdr3_aa: CASSLDPYRSGPYEQYF; cdr3_nt: TGTGCCAGCAGCTTAGATCCTTACAGGAGTGGGCCCTACGAGCAGTACTTC
j_call: TRBJ2-2; clone_size: -; v_call: TRBV29-1; d_call: TRBD1; cdr3_aa: CSGYRGTNTGELFF; cdr3_nt: TGCAGCGGGTACAGGGGCACGAACACCGGGGAGCTGTTTTTT
j_call: TRBJ1-4; clone_size: -; v_call: TRBV6-7; d_call: -; cdr3_aa: CASSHTGIYDEKLFF; cdr3_nt: TGTGCCAGCAGCCACACAGGGATATACGATGAAAAACTGTTTTTT
j_call: TRBJ2-1; clone_size: -; v_call: TRBV29-1; d_call: TRBD2; cdr3_aa: CSVEGGGLAGGEQFF; cdr3_nt: TGCAGCGTTGAAGGAGGAGGACTAGCGGGAGGTGAGCAGTTCTTC
j_call: TRBJ1-4; clone_size: -; v_call: TRBV28; d_call: -; cdr3_aa: CASSPPVAGATNEKLFF; cdr3_nt: TGTGCCAGCAGTCCGCCAGTGGCGGGGGCAACTAATGAAAAACTGTTTTTT
j_call: TRBJ2-1; clone_size: -; v_call: TRBV24-1; d_call: TRBD2; cdr3_aa: CATSDTLAGGRSYNEQFF; cdr3_nt: TGTGCCACCAGTGATACCCTAGCGGGAGGCCGCTCCTACAATGAGCAGTTCTTC
j_call: TRBJ1-6; clone_size: -; v_call: TRBV5-1; d_call: TRBD1; cdr3_aa: CASSRRDRDNSPLHF; cdr3_nt: TGCGCCAGCAGCCGCCGGGACAGGGATAATTCACCCCTCCACTTT
j_call: TRBJ2-1; clone_size: -; v_call: TRBV6-5; d_call: TRBD2; cdr3_aa: CASSSGTSANNEQFF; cdr3_nt: TGTGCCAGCAGCTCCGGGACTAGCGCTAACAATGAGCAGTTCTTC
j_call: TRBJ2-1; clone_size: -; v_call: TRBV7-8; d_call: -; cdr3_aa: CASSFEEQFF; cdr3_nt: TGTGCCAGCAGCTTTGAGGAGCAGTTCTTC
j_call: TRBJ2-7; clone_size: -; v_call: TRBV30; d_call: TRBD1; cdr3_aa: CAWKNPRQGQSYEQYF; cdr3_nt: TGTGCCTGGAAAAATCCACGACAGGGGCAATCCTACGAGCAGTACTTC
j_call: TRBJ2-7; clone_size: -; v_call: TRBV27; d_call: TRBD1; cdr3_aa: CASRTGTGGSEQYF; cdr3_nt: TGTGCCAGCAGAACCGGGACAGGGGGCTCCGAGCAGTACTTC